Below are 12 T cell receptor beta chains sequenced from a single sample in a study of cytomegalovirus exposure and HLA in healthy donors. PCR primers comprised 60 Vbeta and 13 Jbeta primers. Profiling relied on immunoSEQ multiplex PCR, and the TCRdb table lists in-frame clones only, not all of them. The sample comprises under 100,000 clones, 79% of which are singletons, and 2.5% rests with the top ten. The sample consisted of PBMCs. All receptors come from a young man in good health and CMV-seronegative.

This clone was seen only a few times. The V and J genes are TRBV2 and TRBJ2-1; TRBD2 might be the D (6 bases). V lost 8 bases to trimming and J lost 5 bases, with 13 bases between them. CDR3 length equals 13 residues. CDR1 and CDR2 (germline): SNHLY, FYNNEI. CDR3 loop: CASASTRNNEQFF. CDR3 nucleotides: TGTGCCAGCGCTTCGACTAGGAACAATGAGCAGTTCTTC.

The CDR3 spells CASRDDGSSYEQYF. CDR3 in DNA: TGTGCCAGCAGGGATGACGGGAGCTCCTACGAGCAGTACTTC. This chain uses TRBV2 with TRBJ2-7; tentatively, D is TRBD2 (6 bases). The CDR3 runs 14 residues. V was shortened by 6 bases and J by 0 bases, with 12 bases between the two germline ends. Germline V gene data show CDR1 as SNHLY and CDR2 as FYNNEI.

V gene TRBV4-2 combines with J gene TRBJ2-3; TRBD2 matches 8 bases. CDR3 length: 17 residues. The V gene end was trimmed by 4 bases and the J gene end by 2 bases; junction bases not matched to a gene: 11. Germline V gives CDR1 LGHNA, CDR2 YNFKEQ. This chain's CDR3 is CASSPWGDGRVTDTQYF. The CDR3 nucleotides read TGTGCCAGCAGCCCATGGGGGGACGGGAGGGTCACAGATACGCAGTATTTT.

The chain is built from TRBV2 and TRBJ2-3; 7 bases fit TRBD1. The CDR3 totals 14 residues. V gave up 6 bases and J gave up 0 bases; unmatched junction bases: 3. Germline V CDR1 and CDR2: SNHLY, FYNNEI. CDR3 nucleotides: TGTGCCAGCAGGGACAGGTCTAGCACAGATACGCAGTATTTT. The encoded protein is CASRDRSSTDTQYF. Full variable domain (missing parts from reference TRBV2 and TRBJ2-3): EPEVTQTPSHQVTQMGQEVILRCVPISNHLYFYWYRQILGQKVEFLVSFYNNEISEKSEIFDDQFSVERPDGSNFTLKIRSTKLEDSAMYFCASRDRSSTDTQYFGPGTRLTVL.

This rearrangement joins TRBV4-2 to TRBJ2-7; D gene unclear. V lost 0 bases and J lost 3, with 6 bases in between. The CDR3 is 13 amino acids. Germline lookup yields CDR1 LGHNA and CDR2 YNFKEQ. CDR3 loop: CASSQDGSYEQYF. The DNA of the CDR3 is TGTGCCAGCAGCCAAGATGGCAGCTACGAGCAGTACTTC.

The chain employs TRBV19 and TRBJ2-4; possibly TRBD2 for D (5 bases). V shed 6 bases and J shed 0 bases, with 6 bases lying between them. This CDR3 contains 13 residues. Germline V gene sequence: CDR1 LNHDA, CDR2 SQIVND (reference sequence). The CDR3 sequence is CASRDLAKNIQYF. For the CDR3, the DNA is TGTGCCAGTAGGGACTTAGCCAAAAACATTCAGTACTTC. Looking up the rest from reference TRBV19 and TRBJ2-4 gives the full variable domain: DGGITQSPKYLFRKEGQNVTLSCEQNLNHDAMYWYRQDPGQGLRLIYYSQIVNDFQKGDIAEGYSVSREKKESFPLTVTSAQKNPTAFYLCASRDLAKNIQYFGAGTRLSVL.

V gene TRBV30 combines with J gene TRBJ2-5; TRBD2 is a possible D gene (5 bases). Trimming shortened V by 0 bases and J by 4 bases, and 12 bases separated the two germline ends. The germline V gene has CDR1 GTSNPN and CDR2 SVGIG (reference sequence). The CDR3 totals 14 residues. For the CDR3, the DNA is TGTGCCTGGAGTGTACCCGGGAATCTAGAGACCCAGTACTTC. It codes for CAWSVPGNLETQYF.

The chain uses TRBV28 and TRBJ1-2; 9 nucleotides align to TRBD1. The germline V gene encodes CDR1 MDHEN and CDR2 SYDVKM. V lost 5 bases, J lost 11 bases, and 12 bases stayed unmatched. The CDR3 has 14 amino acids. The CDR3 region is CASSPHRDRVFYTF. In DNA form, the CDR3 reads TGTGCCAGCAGTCCGCACCGGGACAGGGTTTTTTACACCTTC.

CDR3 nucleotide sequence: TGTGCCTGGAGTGTATGGGGGCGGACTGCTGGAAACACCATATATTTT. Amino acids: CAWSVWGRTAGNTIYF. The chain couples TRBV30 to TRBJ1-3; D might be TRBD1 (6 bases). The germline V gene encodes CDR1 GTSNPN and CDR2 SVGIG (reference sequence). Between the trimmed V and J ends, which lost 0 bases and 2 bases, there was a span of 14 bases. This CDR3 contains 16 residues.

The CDR3 reads CASSPIAGELPGELFF. Here the CDR3 DNA reads TGTGCCAGCAGTCCTATAGCGGGAGAGTTACCCGGGGAGCTGTTTTTT. The chain couples TRBV27 to TRBJ2-2, with 9 positions matching TRBD2. There are 16 residues in the CDR3. The V gene end was trimmed by 5 bases and the J gene end by 6 bases; junction bases not matched to a gene: 10. Per germline, CDR1 MNHEY and CDR2 SMNVEV (reference sequence).

This clone was counted a few times. The chain employs TRBV12-5 and TRBJ2-7; D is uncertain. Trimming removed 5 bases at V and 2 bases at J, with 7 bases between. CDR1 and CDR2 from the germline V gene are LGHNT and FRNRAP. The CDR3 totals 12 residues. The CDR3 nucleotides read TGTGCTAGTGGTAACCTACCCTACGAGCAGTACTTC. This gives the protein CASGNLPYEQYF.

A single count supports this clone. The gene calls are TRBV4-1 and TRBJ2-2; maybe TRBD2 (5 bases). Germline lookup yields CDR1 MGHRA and CDR2 YSYEKL. Trimming removed 4 bases at V and 0 bases at J, with 12 bases between. CDR3 size: 16 residues. In nucleotides, the CDR3 is TGCGCCAGCAGCCCCCGAAGCGGATCGAACACCGGGGAGCTGTTTTTT. This gives the protein CASSPRSGSNTGELFF.